This TCR beta chain appears in the sequencing data of a study of T cells in Graves' hyperthyroidism and ophthalmopathy. With 0 bases removed from V and 4 bases from J, the gap between germline ends came to 7 bases. The CDR3 extends over 14 amino acids. The germline V gene has CDR1 LNHNV and CDR2 YYDKDF (reference sequence). From RNA transcripts, TCR beta CDR3 regions were amplified. The study used the HTBI primer set for a first-round RT-PCR of the TCR CDR3. TCRdb re-called the multiplex PCR reads with MiXCR, one entry per CDR3 protein. The sample yields over 400,000 distinct CDR3 sequences, roughly 14% seen once.

The chain is built from TRBV15 and TRBJ1-3; D remains ambiguous. The TCR sequence derives from a man younger than 35 with Graves' ophthalmopathy. The sample taken for sequencing was blood. CDR3 DNA sequence: TGTGCCACCAGCAGAGACAGGACGGGAAACACCATATATTTT. Translating gives CATSRDRTGNTIYF.